The 19 T cell receptor beta chains presented below share a single source sample, sequenced in a study of technical replicates of blood from four donors. Sequenced by immunoSEQ multiplex PCR; TCRdb stores in-frame clones only, minus some. The sample holds under 80,000 clones; about 91% are singletons and the top ten take approximately 0.4%. Sequencing was carried out using T cells isolated from PBMCs. The source is a human donor in good health. Some clones in this sample may be carry-over from other donors' samples.

The chain is built from TRBV28 and TRBJ2-6; no clear D. The V and J ends lost 5 bases and 3 bases respectively, with 11 bases between them. In germline, CDR1 is MDHEN, CDR2 SYDVKM. This CDR3 region has 15 residues. The CDR3 nucleotides are TGTGCCAGCAGTCCCCTAGAAGGTGGGGCCAACGTCCTGACTTTC. It is translated as CASSPLEGGANVLTF.

The chain is built from TRBV13 and TRBJ2-5, with 7 bases fitting TRBD1. The assigned J gene may be wrong: the sequence end matches TRBJ2-7 better. The CDR3 covers 14 residues. Germline V gene lookup returns CDR1 PRHDT and CDR2 FYEKMQ (reference sequence). CDR3 sequence: CASSLTGQNYEQYF. The DNA for the CDR3 is TGTGCCAGCAGCTTGACAGGGCAAAACTACGAGCAGTACTTC.

The rearrangement joins TRBV5-1 to TRBJ2-1; tentative D call: TRBD1 (6 bases). CDR1 SGHRS and CDR2 YFSETQ come from the germline V gene. V shed 4 bases and J shed 6 bases, with 20 bases lying between them. The CDR3 is 16 residues long. Here the CDR3 reads CASSPQQGREFNEQFF. The DNA for the CDR3 is TGCGCCAGCAGCCCGCAACAGGGTAGGGAATTCAATGAGCAGTTCTTC.

This chain links TRBV2 with TRBJ2-1; 7 bases map to TRBD2. This CDR3 spans 11 amino acids. J gave up 13 bases and V 8 bases, and 8 bases lay outside the gene matches. Germline V gives CDR1 SNHLY, CDR2 FYNNEI. CDR3 nucleotides: TGTGCCAGCTGGACTGCGGGAGCCCAGTTCTTC. This gives the protein CASWTAGAQFF.

The sample holds one count of this clone. This sequence joins TRBV30 and TRBJ2-1; 7 bases are a match to TRBD2. The CDR3 runs 14 residues. Trimming took 3 bases from V and 9 from J; bases not matched to a gene: 11. Germline V CDR1 and CDR2: GTSNPN, SVGIG (reference sequence). The CDR3 sequence: CAWSRRAGESEQFF. DNA for the CDR3: TGTGCCTGGAGCCGGCGGGCGGGAGAGAGTGAGCAGTTCTTC.

CDR3 DNA sequence: TGTGCCAGCAGCCCGGGGGGGAACTACGAGCAGTACTTC. It specifies CASSPGGNYEQYF. J is TRBJ2-7 and V is TRBV7-9, with TRBD2 identical over 8 bases. Germline trimming cut 5 bases from V and 3 bases from J; bases unmatched to any gene: 3. This CDR3 has 13 amino acids. Germline CDR1 is SEHNR and CDR2 is FQNEAQ (reference sequence).

V and J are TRBV28 and TRBJ1-2; D unresolved. Germline assignment: CDR1 MDHEN and CDR2 SYDVKM. V was cut by 3 bases and J by 1 base, with 6 bases left in between. The CDR3 is 13 amino acids. CDR3 sequence: CASSFRFNYGYTF. Written as DNA, the CDR3 is TGTGCCAGCAGTTTCAGGTTTAACTATGGCTACACCTTC.

The chain is built from TRBV28 and TRBJ2-4; 7 bases are shared with TRBD1. Germline-derived CDR1 and CDR2 are MDHEN and SYDVKM. J was trimmed by 7 bases and V by 6 bases; bases with no gene match: 6. CDR3 size: 13 residues. The CDR3: CASSKTGRNIQYF. CDR3 DNA sequence: TGTGCCAGCAGCAAGACAGGGCGTAACATTCAGTACTTC.

Only one count was recorded for this clone. The chain has TRBV7-2 and TRBJ2-7; 8 bases map to TRBD1. V lost 5 bases and J lost 0; bases outside the gene matches: 6. Germline values: CDR1 SGHTA, CDR2 FQGNSA. The CDR3 has 15 amino acids. CDR3 DNA: TGTGCCAGCAGCGGCCGGGACAGGAGCTCCTACGAGCAGTACTTC. Translating gives CASSGRDRSSYEQYF.

The genes are TRBV11-2 and TRBJ1-1; 8 bases align to TRBD1. With 3 bases clipped from V and 8 bases from J, the junction kept 8 bases outside the gene matches. There are 14 residues in the CDR3. Germline V CDR1 and CDR2: SGHAT, FQNNGV. The CDR3 spells CASSLNQGASEAFF. The CDR3 region has the DNA TGTGCCAGCAGCTTGAACCAGGGGGCCTCGGAAGCTTTCTTT.

This chain links TRBV27 with TRBJ1-5; TRBD1 might be the D (6 bases). CDR1 is MNHEY, CDR2 SMNVEV, per germline (reference sequence). The CDR3 spans 15 residues. Trimming shortened V by 3 bases and J by 3 bases, and 12 bases separated the two germline ends. In DNA form, the CDR3 reads TGTGCCAGCAGTTTGGCAGGGACATTCAATCAGCCCCAGCATTTT. Its translation: CASSLAGTFNQPQHF.

This chain connects TRBV30 to TRBJ1-6; 9 nucleotides line up with TRBD1. This CDR3 is built from 14 residues. V was pared by 0 bases and J by 7 bases, with 1 base of the junction left unmatched. In germline, CDR1 is GTSNPN, CDR2 SVGIG (reference sequence). Here the CDR3 DNA reads TGTGCCTGGAGTGTAGGGACAGGGAATTCACCCCTCCACTTT. This encodes CAWSVGTGNSPLHF.

The chain employs TRBV19 and TRBJ2-1, with D tentatively TRBD2 (5 bases). V gave up 3 bases and J gave up 4 bases, with 13 bases separating them. CDR3 length equals 15 residues. Germline V lookup: CDR1 LNHDA, CDR2 SQIVND (reference sequence). For the CDR3, the DNA is TGTGCCAGTAGTATTGAGCAACGGGGTTACAATGAGCAGTTCTTC. Protein sequence: CASSIEQRGYNEQFF. Complete variable domain (other parts from reference TRBV19 and TRBJ2-1): DGGITQSPKYLFRKEGQNVTLSCEQNLNHDAMYWYRQDPGQGLRLIYYSQIVNDFQKGDIAEGYSVSREKKESFPLTVTSAQKNPTAFYLCASSIEQRGYNEQFFGPGTRLTVL.

This chain connects TRBV6-1 to TRBJ2-4, with 7 bases that match TRBD1. V lost 2 bases and J lost 0; bases outside the gene matches: 4. CDR1 and CDR2 (germline): MNHNS, SASEGT. The CDR3 length is 16 residues. CDR3 in amino acids: CASSERQGGAKNIQYF. Here the CDR3 DNA reads TGTGCCAGCAGTGAACGACAGGGCGGAGCCAAAAACATTCAGTACTTC.

The chain is built from TRBV5-8 and TRBJ1-1; D might be TRBD1 (5 bases). V lost 0 bases and J 4 bases, leaving 10 bases between the germline ends. Germline loops: CDR1 SGHTS, CDR2 YDEGEE. CDR3 length: 14 residues. This CDR3 is CASSLGGVSTEAFF. CDR3 DNA: TGTGCCAGCAGCTTGGGGGGCGTGAGCACTGAAGCTTTCTTT.

The CDR3 is CASSPSSDTQYF. The CDR3 nucleotides are TGTGCCAGCAGCCCTTCTTCAGATACGCAGTATTTT. The V gene is TRBV5-4, the J gene TRBJ2-3; D not resolved. Germline loops: CDR1 SGHNT, CDR2 YYREEE (reference sequence). Between the trimmed V and J ends, which lost 4 bases and 4 bases, there was a span of 7 bases. CDR3 size: 12 residues.

V usage is TRBV19 and J usage is TRBJ2-1; 8 bases align to TRBD2. The V gene's germline CDR1 is LNHDA and CDR2 SQIVND (reference sequence). The CDR3 contains 16 residues. Germline trimming cut 5 bases from V and 3 bases from J; bases unmatched to any gene: 9. DNA for the CDR3: TGTGCCAGTAGTTTCCCAAGCGGGGGAAGCTACAATGAGCAGTTCTTC. Translation: CASSFPSGGSYNEQFF.

The chain uses TRBV29-1 and TRBJ1-1, with D possibly matching TRBD1 (6 bases). Germline values: CDR1 SQVTM, CDR2 ANQGSEA. The V gene lost 0 bases and the J gene lost 5 bases, with 10 bases spanning the gap. The CDR3 extends over 13 amino acids. The CDR3 sequence is CSVEEAGATEAFF. The CDR3, as DNA: TGCAGCGTTGAAGAGGCAGGGGCGACTGAAGCTTTCTTT.

DNA of the CDR3: TGCAGCGCGTCTAGCGGGAGGGCCTACGAGCAGTACTTC. Its translation: CSASSGRAYEQYF. The rearrangement joins TRBV29-1 to TRBJ2-7, with 12 bases aligning to TRBD2. CDR3 length: 13 amino acids. CDR1 is SQVTM and CDR2 is ANQGSEA in the germline V gene. J gave up 2 bases and V 7 bases, and 3 bases lay outside the gene matches.